This T cell receptor (beta chain) was profiled in a study of cytomegalovirus exposure and HLA in healthy donors. Study background: The 550 to 700 first-cohort repertoires and the roughly 120 validation repertoires shared the same platform, a later analysis reported. Study conclusions and caveats: Three chains linked to CMV were shown in vitro to be specific for CMV antigens.

Note on this clone: Its antigen remains unknown.

The CDR3 spans 12 residues. V lost 8 bases to trimming and J lost 0 bases, with 7 bases between them. The V gene's germline CDR1 is MNHNS and CDR2 SASEGT. Clones were read by immunoSEQ multiplex PCR, and TCRdb kept only the in-frame ones, dropping some. The sample holds about 200,000 clones, about three quarters seen once. The origin of this receptor is a woman between 25 and 40 years old in good health and CMV-seronegative. The source material was PBMCs. The gene calls are TRBV6-1 and TRBJ1-1; D not resolved. The CDR3 bases are TGTGCCAGCGGGCACCTGAACACTGAAGCTTTCTTT. Translating gives CASGHLNTEAFF.